This record looks at one T cell receptor (beta chain) sequence and its context. Germline values: CDR1 MNHNS, CDR2 SASEGT. The CDR3 covers 15 residues. Trimming cost V 6 bases and J 3 bases; bases outside gene matches: 7. This entry belongs to a study of OX40 agonist ivuxolimab in advanced cancers. For the study at large: The mean age was approximately 60 years, ranging from roughly 23 to 80, with over 70% of participants male.

TCRdb keeps only in-frame clones here, not all; method: immunoSEQ multiplex PCR. The repertoire holds about 51,000 clones, with about 80% as singletons. The TCR was taken from an adult with an advanced solid tumor such as melanoma, head and neck, liver or kidney cancer. The sample in question was CD4+ or CD8+ T cells sorted from blood, obtained in a trial of the OX40 agonist ivuxolimab. The chain employs TRBV6-1 and TRBJ2-3; 9 bases agree with TRBD1. The CDR3 reads CASSTDRGRTDTQYF. The CDR3 DNA sequence: TGTGCCAGCAGCACCGACAGGGGGAGGACAGATACGCAGTATTTT.